A selection of T cell receptor beta chains follows, all from one sample in a study of T-cell reconstitution after alpha-beta-depleted transplantation in children. MiXCR, applied by TCRdb to the PCR reads, yields one record per CDR3 protein. The table records roughly 220,000 distinct CDR3 sequences, approximately 12% of them present only once. The starting material was PBMCs from the stem cell graft donor, obtained from the stem cell graft. These receptor sequences come from a human donor who donated a stem cell graft to a child with acute lymphoblastic leukemia. The CDR3 runs from the conserved cysteine through the conserved F or W. The D gene is left open where the match is weak. Rows may omit the clone size; those that give it use once, few, many or a size class.

clone_size | j_call | d_call | v_call | cdr3_nt | cdr3_aa
many | TRBJ1-2 | TRBD1 | TRBV7-6 | TGTGCCAGCAGCGGGAGGTCGGACAGGGAACACTATGGCTACACCTTC | CASSGRSDREHYGYTF
few | TRBJ1-1 | - | TRBV4-3 | TGCGCCAGCAGCCAAGATAGTCACAGACTGAACACTGAAGCTTTCTTT | CASSQDSHRLNTEAFF
few | TRBJ1-5 | TRBD1 | TRBV7-2 | TGTGCCAGCAGCTTAGCGCAGGGGGGGGGCAATCAGCCCCAGCATTTT | CASSLAQGGGNQPQHF
many | TRBJ1-1 | - | TRBV4-3 | TGCGCCAGCAGCCAAGCTTTCAGGGGTGGGACTGAAGCTTTCTTT | CASSQAFRGGTEAFF
many | TRBJ2-1 | - | TRBV30 | TGTGCCTGGAGTGGTGTTGAGCAGTTCTTC | CAWSGVEQFF
- | TRBJ2-1 | TRBD2 | TRBV19 | TGTGCCAGTAGCCTCGGAGGTAGCGGGGGGAATGAGCAGTTCTTC | CASSLGGSGGNEQFF
many | TRBJ2-7 | TRBD2 | TRBV9 | TGTGCCAGCAGCGTAGCGGTGCTAGCGGGAGATAACGAGCAGTACTTC | CASSVAVLAGDNEQYF
many | TRBJ2-5 | - | TRBV6-5 | TGTGCCAGCAGTTACCAAATTACCAGCTCTCTTGAGACCCAGTACTTC | CASSYQITSSLETQYF
many | TRBJ2-7 | - | TRBV28 | TGTGCCAGCAGTTACGGATCCTACGAGCAGTACTTC | CASSYGSYEQYF
many | TRBJ2-7 | - | TRBV12-3/TRBV12-4 | TGTGCCAGCAGTTTAGGTACAGGAGAGCAGTACTTC | CASSLGTGEQYF
few | TRBJ1-6 | - | TRBV27 | TGTGCCAGCAGTTTCATTTTCGAGGGATTGGGGTCACCCCTCCACTTT | CASSFIFEGLGSPLHF
few | TRBJ2-1 | - | TRBV28 | TGTGCCAGCACTGGGAGTACAGGTTCCTACAATGAGCAGTTCTTC | CASTGSTGSYNEQFF
many | TRBJ1-1 | - | TRBV6-5 | TGTGCCAGCAGTTACTTTGAGGCGGCGAACACTGAAGCTTTCTTT | CASSYFEAANTEAFF
many | TRBJ2-6 | - | TRBV6-5 | TGTGCCAGCAGTTACAGATTTTTGGGGACATCTGGGGCCAACGTCCTGACTTTC | CASSYRFLGTSGANVLTF
- | TRBJ2-3 | TRBD2 | TRBV20-1 | TGCAGTGCTATTAGTGCCCTCCAAGCGGGGCCCCCCACAGATACGCAGTATTTT | CSAISALQAGPPTDTQYF
few | TRBJ2-6 | TRBD2 | TRBV10-3 | TGTGCCATCAGTGAGTCGGGACTAGCGGTGGGGGCCAACGTCCTGACTTTC | CAISESGLAVGANVLTF
many | TRBJ2-1 | - | TRBV4-2 | TGTGCCAGCAGCCAAGTTGGAGGGGATGAGCAGTTCTTC | CASSQVGGDEQFF
few | TRBJ2-2 | - | TRBV20-1 | TGCAGTGCTAGACGGCCCGGTACTGACACCGGGGAGCTGTTTTTT | CSARRPGTDTGELFF
many | TRBJ2-7 | - | TRBV9 | TGTGCCAGCAGCGTAGGCAAGAGCTCCTACGAGCAGTACTTC | CASSVGKSSYEQYF
many | TRBJ1-6 | - | TRBV10-3 | TGTGCCATCAGTGAGGCAAACGGCGCCGAATCACCCCTCCACTTT | CAISEANGAESPLHF
- | TRBJ2-1 | - | TRBV7-7 | TGTGCTAGCAGCTTGGGTGGCGGGACCAATGAGCAGTTCTTC | CASSLGGGTNEQFF
many | TRBJ2-7 | - | TRBV7-8 | TGTGCCAGCAGCTTAGCTGGACGGGACGAGCAGTACTTC | CASSLAGRDEQYF
many | TRBJ2-7 | - | TRBV27 | TGTGCCAGCAGTTTGCAGGGCCGAGAAGTCTACGAGCAGTACTTC | CASSLQGREVYEQYF
many | TRBJ2-7 | - | TRBV7-8 | TGTGCCAGCAGCCCCTACTGGGACGAGCAGTACTTC | CASSPYWDEQYF
many | TRBJ2-5 | - | TRBV12-3/TRBV12-4 | TGTGCCAGCAGTCCACTCATATCTGAAGAGACCCAGTACTTC | CASSPLISEETQYF
many | TRBJ2-3 | - | TRBV20-1 | TGCAGTGCTCCCTCAGGAGAGATCCGGTCCGATACGCAGTATTTT | CSAPSGEIRSDTQYF